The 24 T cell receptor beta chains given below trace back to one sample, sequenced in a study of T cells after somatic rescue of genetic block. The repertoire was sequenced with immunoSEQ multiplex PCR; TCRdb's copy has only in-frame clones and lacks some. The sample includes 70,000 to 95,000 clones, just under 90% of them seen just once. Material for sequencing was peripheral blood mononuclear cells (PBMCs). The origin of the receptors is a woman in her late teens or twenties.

This CDR3 is CATSTRDFHNEQFF. DNA for the CDR3: TGTGCCACCAGTACCAGGGACTTCCACAATGAGCAGTTCTTC. The chain joins TRBV15 to TRBJ2-1; D possibly corresponds to TRBD2 (6 bases). V was shortened by 6 bases and J by 5 bases, with 14 bases between the two germline ends. The CDR3 runs 14 residues. Per germline, CDR1 LNHNV and CDR2 YYDKDF (reference sequence). Using reference TRBV15 and TRBJ2-1 for the parts outside the CDR3, the full variable domain is DAMVIQNPRYQVTQFGKPVTLSCSQTLNHNVMYWYQQKSSQAPKLLFHYYDKDFNNEADTPDNFQSRRPNTSFCFLDIRSPGLGDTAMYLCATSTRDFHNEQFFGPGTRLTVL.

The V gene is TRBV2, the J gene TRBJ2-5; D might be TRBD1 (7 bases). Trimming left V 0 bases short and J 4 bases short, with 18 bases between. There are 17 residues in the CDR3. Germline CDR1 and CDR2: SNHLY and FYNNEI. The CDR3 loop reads CASSEAPPRQGGETQYF. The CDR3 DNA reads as TGTGCCAGCAGTGAAGCGCCTCCCCGACAGGGAGGAGAGACCCAGTACTTC.

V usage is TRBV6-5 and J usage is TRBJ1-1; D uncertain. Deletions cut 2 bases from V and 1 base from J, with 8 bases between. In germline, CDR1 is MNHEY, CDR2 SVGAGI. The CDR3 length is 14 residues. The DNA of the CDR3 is TGTGCCAGCAGTTACCGAGGCCGGAACACTGAAGCTTTCTTT. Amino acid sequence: CASSYRGRNTEAFF.

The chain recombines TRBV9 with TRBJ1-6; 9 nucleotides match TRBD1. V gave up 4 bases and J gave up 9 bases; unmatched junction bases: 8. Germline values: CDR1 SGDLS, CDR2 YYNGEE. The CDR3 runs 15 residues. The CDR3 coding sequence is TGTGCCAGCAGCCCTCACAGGGGGCTTAGTTCACCCCTCCACTTT. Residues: CASSPHRGLSSPLHF.

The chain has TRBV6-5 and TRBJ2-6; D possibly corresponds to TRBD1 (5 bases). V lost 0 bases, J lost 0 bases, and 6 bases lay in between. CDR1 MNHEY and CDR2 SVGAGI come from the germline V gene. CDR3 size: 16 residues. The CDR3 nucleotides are TGTGCCAGCAGTTACTCCGGACACTCTGGGGCCAACGTCCTGACTTTC. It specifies CASSYSGHSGANVLTF.

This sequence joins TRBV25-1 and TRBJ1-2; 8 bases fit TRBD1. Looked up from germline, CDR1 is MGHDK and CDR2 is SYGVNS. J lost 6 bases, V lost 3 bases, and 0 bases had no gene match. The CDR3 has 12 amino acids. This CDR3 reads CASSETGDGYTF. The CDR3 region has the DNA TGTGCCAGCAGTGAGACAGGGGATGGCTACACCTTC.

CDR3 loop: CASSFGTGRGTGELFF. CDR3 nucleotide sequence: TGTGCCAGCAGCTTTGGGACAGGACGGGGCACCGGGGAGCTGTTTTTT. The chain carries TRBV5-4 and TRBJ2-2; TRBD1 agrees at 8 bases. This CDR3 region has 16 residues. From germline, CDR1 is SGHNT and CDR2 YYREEE (reference sequence). The V and J ends lost 2 bases and 4 bases, in that order; junction bases with no gene match: 7.

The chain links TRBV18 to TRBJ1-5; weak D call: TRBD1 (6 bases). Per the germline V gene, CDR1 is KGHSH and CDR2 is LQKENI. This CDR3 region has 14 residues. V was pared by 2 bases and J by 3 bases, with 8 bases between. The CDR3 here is CASSPGQNNQPQHF. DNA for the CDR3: TGTGCCAGCTCACCAGGACAGAACAATCAGCCCCAGCATTTT.

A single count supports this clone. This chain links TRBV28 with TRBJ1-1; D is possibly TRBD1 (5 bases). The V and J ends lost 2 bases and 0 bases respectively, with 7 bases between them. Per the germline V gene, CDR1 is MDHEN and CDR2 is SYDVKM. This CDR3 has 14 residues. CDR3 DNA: TGTGCCAGCAGTTTAGACAGTTTGAACACTGAAGCTTTCTTT. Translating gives CASSLDSLNTEAFF.

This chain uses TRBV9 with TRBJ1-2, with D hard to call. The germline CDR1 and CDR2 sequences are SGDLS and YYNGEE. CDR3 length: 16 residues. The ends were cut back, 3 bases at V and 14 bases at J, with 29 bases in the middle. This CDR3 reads CASSAPPWQSAAGVTF. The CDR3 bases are TGTGCCAGCAGCGCACCCCCTTGGCAGTCGGCAGCTGGTGTGACCTTC.

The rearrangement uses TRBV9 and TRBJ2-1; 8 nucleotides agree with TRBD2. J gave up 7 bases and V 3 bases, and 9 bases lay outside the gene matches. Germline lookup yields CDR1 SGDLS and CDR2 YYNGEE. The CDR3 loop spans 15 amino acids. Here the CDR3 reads CASSAAGGAINEQFF. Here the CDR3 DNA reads TGTGCCAGCAGCGCTGCGGGGGGCGCGATTAATGAGCAGTTCTTC.

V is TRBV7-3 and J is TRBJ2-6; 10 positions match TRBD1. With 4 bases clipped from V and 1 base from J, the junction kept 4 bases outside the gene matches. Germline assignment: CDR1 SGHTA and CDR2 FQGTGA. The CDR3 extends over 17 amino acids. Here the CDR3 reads CASSSEDRGSGANVLTF. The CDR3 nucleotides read TGTGCCAGCAGCTCAGAGGACAGGGGGTCTGGGGCCAACGTCCTGACTTTC.

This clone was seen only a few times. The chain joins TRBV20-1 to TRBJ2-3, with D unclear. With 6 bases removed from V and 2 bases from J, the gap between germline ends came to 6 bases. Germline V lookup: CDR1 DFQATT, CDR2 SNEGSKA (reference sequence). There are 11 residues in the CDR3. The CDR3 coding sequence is TGCAGTGCCTTGGCCACAGATACGCAGTATTTT. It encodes CSALATDTQYF.

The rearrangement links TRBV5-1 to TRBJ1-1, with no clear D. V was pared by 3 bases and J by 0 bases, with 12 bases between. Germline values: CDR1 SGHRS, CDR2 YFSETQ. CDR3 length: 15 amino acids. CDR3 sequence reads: CASSSAGNMNTEAFF. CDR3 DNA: TGCGCCAGCAGCTCAGCAGGAAACATGAACACTGAAGCTTTCTTT. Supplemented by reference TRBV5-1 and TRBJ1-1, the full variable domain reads KAGVTQTPRYLIKTRGQQVTLSCSPISGHRSVSWYQQTPGQGLQFLFEYFSETQRNKGNFPGRFSGRQFSNSRSEMNVSTLELGDSALYLCASSSAGNMNTEAFFGQGTRLTVV.

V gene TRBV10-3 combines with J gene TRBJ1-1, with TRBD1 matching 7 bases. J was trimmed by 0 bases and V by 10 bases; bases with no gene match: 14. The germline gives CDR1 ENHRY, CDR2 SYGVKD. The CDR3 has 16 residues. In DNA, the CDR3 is TGTGCCACCTTCAGCCCAGGGGGGTCTATGAACACTGAAGCTTTCTTT. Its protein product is CATFSPGGSMNTEAFF.

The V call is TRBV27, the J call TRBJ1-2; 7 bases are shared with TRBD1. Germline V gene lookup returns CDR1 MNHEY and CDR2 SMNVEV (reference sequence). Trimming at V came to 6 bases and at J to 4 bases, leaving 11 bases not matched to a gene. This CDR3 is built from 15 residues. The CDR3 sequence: CASRPGTEGIYGYTF. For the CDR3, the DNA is TGTGCCAGCAGACCCGGGACAGAGGGGATCTATGGCTACACCTTC.

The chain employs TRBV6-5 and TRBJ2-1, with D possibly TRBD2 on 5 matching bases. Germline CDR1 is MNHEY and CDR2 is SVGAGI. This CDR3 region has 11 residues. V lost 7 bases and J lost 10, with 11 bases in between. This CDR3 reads CASIAGGEQFF. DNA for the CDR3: TGTGCCAGCATTGCGGGTGGGGAGCAGTTCTTC.

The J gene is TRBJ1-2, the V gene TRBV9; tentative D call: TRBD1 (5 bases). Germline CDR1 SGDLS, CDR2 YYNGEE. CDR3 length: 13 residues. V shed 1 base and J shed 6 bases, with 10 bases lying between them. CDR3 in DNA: TGTGCCAGCAGCGTAACGCAGGGCCATGGCTACACCTTC. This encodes CASSVTQGHGYTF.

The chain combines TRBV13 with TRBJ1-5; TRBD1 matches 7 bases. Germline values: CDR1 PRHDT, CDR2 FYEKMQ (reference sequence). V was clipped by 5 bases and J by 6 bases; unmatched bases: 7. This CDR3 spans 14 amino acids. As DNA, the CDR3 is TGTGCCAGCAGCGAGGGGGCCCGGGGTCAGCCCCAGCATTTT. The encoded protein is CASSEGARGQPQHF. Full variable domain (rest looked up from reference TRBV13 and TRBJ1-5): AAGVIQSPRHLIKEKRETATLKCYPIPRHDTVYWYQQGPGQDPQFLISFYEKMQSDKGSIPDRFSAQQFSDYHSELNMSSLELGDSALYFCASSEGARGQPQHFGDGTRLSIL.

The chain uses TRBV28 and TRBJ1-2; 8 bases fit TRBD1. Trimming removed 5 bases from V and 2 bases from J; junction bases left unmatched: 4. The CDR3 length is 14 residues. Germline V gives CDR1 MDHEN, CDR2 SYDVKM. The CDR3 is CASSTGQGNYGYTF. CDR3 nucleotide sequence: TGTGCCAGCAGTACAGGACAGGGAAACTATGGCTACACCTTC.

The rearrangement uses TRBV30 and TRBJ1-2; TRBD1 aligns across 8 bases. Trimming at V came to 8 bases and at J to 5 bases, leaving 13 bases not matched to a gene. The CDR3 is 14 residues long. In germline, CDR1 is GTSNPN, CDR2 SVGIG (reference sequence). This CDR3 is CATQKGRGLYGYTF. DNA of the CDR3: TGTGCCACACAAAAGGGCAGGGGGCTTTATGGCTACACCTTC.

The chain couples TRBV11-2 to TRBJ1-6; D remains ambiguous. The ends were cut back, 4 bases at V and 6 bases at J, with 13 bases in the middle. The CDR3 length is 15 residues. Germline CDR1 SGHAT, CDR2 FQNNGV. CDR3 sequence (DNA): TGTGCCAGCAGCTCCCCGGGGAGGCGTAATTCACCCCTCCACTTT. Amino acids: CASSSPGRRNSPLHF.

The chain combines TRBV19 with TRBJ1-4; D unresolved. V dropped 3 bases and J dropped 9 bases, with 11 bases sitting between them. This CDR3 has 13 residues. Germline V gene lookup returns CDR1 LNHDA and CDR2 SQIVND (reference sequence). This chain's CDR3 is CASSIYWPKKLFF. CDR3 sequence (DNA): TGTGCCAGTAGTATCTATTGGCCCAAAAAACTGTTTTTT. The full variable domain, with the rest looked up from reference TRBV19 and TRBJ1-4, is DGGITQSPKYLFRKEGQNVTLSCEQNLNHDAMYWYRQDPGQGLRLIYYSQIVNDFQKGDIAEGYSVSREKKESFPLTVTSAQKNPTAFYLCASSIYWPKKLFFGSGTQLSVL.

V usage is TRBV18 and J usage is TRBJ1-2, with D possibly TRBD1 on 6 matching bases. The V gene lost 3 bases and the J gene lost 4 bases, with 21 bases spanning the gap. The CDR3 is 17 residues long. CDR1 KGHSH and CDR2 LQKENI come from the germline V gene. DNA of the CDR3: TGTGCCAGCTCACCGCCTCTCCTCCAGGGGACGGTCTATGGCTACACCTTC. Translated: CASSPPLLQGTVYGYTF. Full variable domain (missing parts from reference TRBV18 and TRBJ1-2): NAGVMQNPRHLVRRRGQEARLRCSPMKGHSHVYWYRQLPEEGLKFMVYLQKENIIDESGMPKERFSAEFPKEGPSILRIQQVVRGDSAAYFCASSPPLLQGTVYGYTFGSGTRLTVV.